The 25 T cell receptor beta chains listed next were all sequenced from one sample in a study of CD8 T cells in Susac syndrome. RNA, at about 0.45 to 1 ug, was reverse transcribed with random hexamers. One entry per CDR3 protein results from TCRdb running MiXCR on the immunoSEQ multiplex PCR reads. Of 20,000 to 25,000 distinct CDR3 sequences detected, 85% to 95% appear once; the ten largest clones hold approximately 0.3%. Sequenced: CD8+ T cells from PBMCs. The receptors were gathered from a human donor in good health.

The chain has TRBV9 and TRBJ2-1; 7 positions agree with TRBD1. The CDR3 has 15 amino acids. Germline lookup yields CDR1 SGDLS and CDR2 YYNGEE. With 0 bases clipped from V and 1 base from J, the junction kept 1 base outside the gene matches. This CDR3 reads CASSVEQGSYNEQFF. The CDR3 DNA sequence: TGTGCCAGCAGCGTAGAACAGGGGTCCTACAATGAGCAGTTCTTC.

This clonotype is a singleton in its sample. CDR3 nucleotides: TGTGCCAGCAGCGTATCACCGACGGGAAACACTGAAGCTTTCTTT. Its protein is CASSVSPTGNTEAFF. V gene TRBV9 combines with J gene TRBJ1-1; D is unresolved. V lost 1 base, J lost 2 bases, and 12 bases lay in between. The CDR3 extends over 15 amino acids. Germline assignment: CDR1 SGDLS and CDR2 YYNGEE.

The chain links TRBV7-6 to TRBJ2-7; TRBD1 agrees at 7 bases. The germline gives CDR1 SGHVS, CDR2 FNYEAQ. CDR3 length equals 15 residues. J lost 1 base, V lost 5 bases, and 8 bases had no gene match. The CDR3 spells CASSPTAGGSYEQYF. The CDR3 DNA follows: TGTGCCAGCAGCCCCACGGCAGGGGGATCCTACGAGCAGTACTTC.

The rearrangement links TRBV5-1 to TRBJ2-3; D is tentatively TRBD1 or TRBD2 (5 bases each). V gave up 8 bases and J gave up 0 bases, with 16 bases separating them. CDR3 length: 15 amino acids. CDR1 SGHRS and CDR2 YFSETQ come from the germline V gene. The CDR3 is CASARGTLSTDTQYF. The CDR3 DNA reads as TGCGCCAGTGCCCGTGGGACGTTAAGCACAGATACGCAGTATTTT.

The chain couples TRBV4-3 to TRBJ2-4; the D gene is possibly TRBD1 (5 bases). The V gene's germline CDR1 is LGHNA and CDR2 YSLEER. V lost 0 bases to trimming and J lost 6 bases, with 12 bases between them. The CDR3 loop spans 15 amino acids. In DNA form, the CDR3 reads TGCGCCAGCAGCCAAGACGCAGGGTCGCGAAACATTCAGTACTTC. It specifies CASSQDAGSRNIQYF.

This clonotype was seen a few times. The rearrangement uses TRBV10-1 and TRBJ2-7; 11 positions agree with TRBD2. The CDR3 sequence is 15 residues long. With V trimmed by 6 bases and J by 3 bases, 7 bases remained unmatched. Germline CDR1 and CDR2: WNHNN and SYGVQD (reference sequence). The CDR3 DNA follows: TGCGCCAGCAGCCGTCCCGGACTAGCGGGCTACGAGCAGTACTTC. This translates into CASSRPGLAGYEQYF.

The rearrangement joins TRBV14 to TRBJ1-1, with D possibly TRBD1 on 5 matching bases. Germline-derived CDR1 and CDR2 are SGHDN and FVKESK. V was shortened by 1 base and J by 1 base, with 13 bases between the two germline ends. The CDR3 length is 16 residues. The CDR3 protein is CASSQVGGAANTEAFF. The CDR3 nucleotides are TGTGCCAGCAGCCAAGTGGGCGGGGCAGCGAACACTGAAGCTTTCTTT.

This chain joins TRBV10-1 and TRBJ1-4; D gene ambiguous. Germline CDR1 is WNHNN and CDR2 is SYGVQD (reference sequence). The CDR3 extends over 12 amino acids. V shed 9 bases and J shed 5 bases, with 10 bases lying between them. The CDR3 loop is CARRRINEKLFF. Written as DNA, the CDR3 is TGCGCCAGGCGTCGAATCAATGAAAAACTGTTTTTT.

This chain uses TRBV7-9 with TRBJ2-6, with D possibly being TRBD2 (6 bases). The germline V gene encodes CDR1 SEHNR and CDR2 FQNEAQ (reference sequence). The CDR3 loop spans 15 amino acids. The V end lost 5 bases, the J end lost 2 bases, and 10 bases lay between the germline ends. CDR3 sequence reads: CASSPRGTGANVLTF. CDR3 coding DNA: TGTGCCAGCAGCCCCCGGGGGACTGGGGCCAACGTCCTGACTTTC.

On this clonotype: Because it lacks the conserved phenylalanine or tryptophan at the end, this CDR3 is likely a read error. The chain employs TRBV20-1 and TRBJ1-1; D unresolved. The length of the CDR3 is 12 residues. Between the trimmed V and J ends, which lost 6 bases and 6 bases, there was a span of 14 bases. CDR1 is DFQATT and CDR2 is SNEGSKA in the germline V gene (reference sequence). This CDR3 is CSAMDRGPEAFL. CDR3 DNA sequence: TGCAGTGCCATGGACCGAGGGCCTGAAGCTTTCCTT.

The genes are TRBV6-2 or TRBV6-3 and TRBJ2-7, with TRBD2 matching 7 bases. This CDR3 has 15 residues. V dropped 11 bases and J dropped 3; count of bases not matched to a gene: 16. The germline gives CDR1 MNHEY, CDR2 SVGEGT. The chain's CDR3 is CAAGGGTTNRYEQYF. In DNA form, the CDR3 reads TGTGCCGCAGGAGGCGGGACTACGAACCGCTACGAGCAGTACTTC.

This clonotype was seen just once. This sequence joins TRBV14 and TRBJ2-2; D possibly uses TRBD1 or TRBD2 (5 bases each). Trimming removed 0 bases at V and 4 bases at J, with 15 bases between. Germline-derived CDR1 and CDR2 are SGHDN and FVKESK. The CDR3 is 17 residues long. CDR3 sequence reads: CASSQDGGDSGTGELFF. The CDR3 nucleotides read TGTGCCAGCAGCCAAGATGGGGGAGATTCAGGCACCGGGGAGCTGTTTTTT.

This chain joins TRBV15 and TRBJ2-1; TRBD2 might be the D (7 bases). The CDR3 loop spans 15 amino acids. Per the germline V gene, CDR1 is LNHNV and CDR2 is YYDKDF (reference sequence). V lost 0 bases, J lost 8 bases, and 14 bases lay in between. This CDR3 is CATSRDRGAADEQFF. CDR3 nucleotides: TGTGCCACCAGCAGAGATCGGGGGGCCGCGGATGAGCAGTTCTTC.

This chain connects TRBV6-5 to TRBJ2-6; D gene uncertain. Per the germline V gene, CDR1 is MNHEY and CDR2 is SVGAGI. The CDR3 totals 18 residues. The V end was cut by 4 bases, the J end by 0 bases, with 16 bases between. This chain's CDR3 is CASSSPNHFLSGANVLTF. The CDR3 DNA follows: TGTGCCAGCAGTTCACCAAATCACTTTCTCTCTGGGGCCAACGTCCTGACTTTC.

The chain joins TRBV27 to TRBJ2-1; D may be TRBD1 or TRBD2 (5 bases each). With 2 bases removed from V and 10 bases from J, the gap between germline ends came to 12 bases. Germline values: CDR1 MNHEY, CDR2 SMNVEV (reference sequence). This CDR3 region has 13 residues. The CDR3 DNA is TGTGCCAGCAGTTTAGGGACGAAAATGGAGCAGTTCTTC. Its translation is CASSLGTKMEQFF.

V is TRBV7-9 and J is TRBJ2-3; 9 bases match TRBD1. Trimming took 3 bases from V and 6 from J; bases not matched to a gene: 7. The CDR3 runs 15 residues. Germline-derived CDR1 and CDR2 are SEHNR and FQNEAQ (reference sequence). The CDR3 is CASSFTGGHLDTQYF. Here the CDR3 DNA reads TGTGCCAGCAGCTTTACAGGGGGCCACTTGGATACGCAGTATTTT.

V gene TRBV7-2 combines with J gene TRBJ1-2, with D maybe TRBD1 (5 bases). V shed 1 base and J shed 1 base, with 13 bases lying between them. The CDR3 runs 16 residues. The germline V gene encodes CDR1 SGHTA and CDR2 FQGNSA. CDR3 residues: CASSLGEGRVNYGYTF. CDR3 DNA: TGTGCCAGCAGCTTAGGAGAGGGGCGCGTTAACTATGGCTACACCTTC.

This clonotype was seen a few times. The rearrangement uses TRBV14 and TRBJ2-1, with 8 bases lining up with TRBD1. Germline CDR1 is SGHDN and CDR2 is FVKESK. V lost 3 bases and J lost 3; bases outside the gene matches: 1. The CDR3 runs to 14 residues. The CDR3 DNA reads as TGTGCCAGCAGCCATGGACAGGGCTACAATGAGCAGTTCTTC. Its translation is CASSHGQGYNEQFF.

This chain uses TRBV23-1 with TRBJ1-2; D is unclear. TRBV23-1 is sorted into the ORF group, with uncertain function. The length of the CDR3 is 16 residues. The germline V and J ends were trimmed by 0 bases and 2 bases, with 13 bases remaining between them. DNA for the CDR3: TGCGCCAGCAGTCAATCGATAGTCTCTGCGAACTATGGCTACACCTTC. Encoded protein: CASSQSIVSANYGYTF.

This chain uses TRBV2 with TRBJ2-3; possibly TRBD2 for D (6 bases). CDR1 is SNHLY and CDR2 is FYNNEI in the germline V gene. CDR3 length equals 14 residues. Trimming stripped 1 base from V and 1 base from J, with 6 bases between. The CDR3 loop reads CASSEGGGTDTQYF. CDR3 DNA: TGTGCCAGCAGTGAAGGCGGGGGCACAGATACGCAGTATTTT.

The chain combines TRBV7-8 with TRBJ1-2; no definite D call. This CDR3 has 12 amino acids. Germline V lookup: CDR1 SGHVS, CDR2 FQNEAQ. V dropped 1 base and J dropped 8 bases, with 8 bases sitting between them. The CDR3 protein is CASSLEGNGYTF. CDR3 DNA sequence: TGTGCCAGCAGCTTAGAAGGGAACGGCTACACCTTC.

This clonotype was picked up one time. This chain connects TRBV28 to TRBJ2-3; possible D gene TRBD1, 6 bases. The CDR3 has 16 amino acids. Germline assignment: CDR1 MDHEN and CDR2 SYDVKM. Deletions cut 2 bases from V and 5 bases from J, with 17 bases between. CDR3 sequence: CASSLRTRGYRDTQYF. In nucleotides, the CDR3 is TGTGCCAGCAGTTTACGAACGAGGGGGTATAGAGATACGCAGTATTTT.

V usage is TRBV6-2 or TRBV6-3 and J usage is TRBJ1-1; 7 bases are shared with TRBD1. CDR1 MNHEY and CDR2 SVGEGT come from the germline V gene. This CDR3 region has 15 residues. With 7 bases clipped from V and 6 bases from J, the junction kept 14 bases outside the gene matches. CDR3 in DNA: TGTGCCAGCAATATAAAGATGACAGGGAGACCTGAAGCTTTCTTT. It is translated as CASNIKMTGRPEAFF.

The chain employs TRBV6-6 and TRBJ1-2, with 10 bases identical to TRBD1. Trimming cost V 2 bases and J 4 bases; bases outside gene matches: 7. This CDR3 contains 16 residues. The germline V gene has CDR1 MNHNY and CDR2 SVGAGI (reference sequence). CDR3 loop: CASSYVLTGGVYGYTF. In DNA form, the CDR3 reads TGTGCCAGCAGTTACGTCCTGACAGGGGGCGTCTATGGCTACACCTTC.

The chain has TRBV27 and TRBJ2-1; 9 bases are shared with TRBD2. There are 16 residues in the CDR3. Germline CDR1 is MNHEY and CDR2 is SMNVEV (reference sequence). After removal of 11 bases from V and 0 bases from J, the junction contained 11 bases not matched to a gene. CDR3 in amino acids: CAARSGGSSSYNEQFF. Written as DNA, the CDR3 is TGTGCCGCCCGTAGCGGGGGCTCCAGCTCCTACAATGAGCAGTTCTTC.